Here is one T cell receptor (beta chain) with its context. Its antigen is not identified. This record comes from a study of cytomegalovirus exposure and HLA in healthy donors. Study-level information: According to later analysis, the same platform produced the 120 or so validation and approximately 630 first-cohort repertoires. Study observations and caveats: Among TCR sequences, most were rare, though some public TCRs appeared in many donors. The authors listed 180 or so TCR beta chains as cytomegalovirus-associated. Specificity for CMV antigens was confirmed in vitro for a few of the CMV-associated chains.

Only in-frame clones appear in the TCRdb table, and some are missing; sequencing was by immunoSEQ multiplex PCR. In the table there are some 45,000 clones, approximately 90% of which are singletons. The germline gives CDR1 SGDLS, CDR2 YYNGEE. After removal of 4 bases from V and 5 bases from J, the junction contained 6 bases not matched to a gene. This CDR3 is built from 15 residues. Sequenced: PBMCs. The chain carries TRBV9 and TRBJ1-4; TRBD1 agrees at 9 bases. The receptor was isolated from a man aged 18 to 29 in good health and CMV-seronegative. CDR3 sequence reads: CASSRGDRENEKLFF. Written as DNA, the CDR3 is TGTGCCAGCAGCAGAGGGGACAGGGAGAATGAAAAACTGTTTTTT.